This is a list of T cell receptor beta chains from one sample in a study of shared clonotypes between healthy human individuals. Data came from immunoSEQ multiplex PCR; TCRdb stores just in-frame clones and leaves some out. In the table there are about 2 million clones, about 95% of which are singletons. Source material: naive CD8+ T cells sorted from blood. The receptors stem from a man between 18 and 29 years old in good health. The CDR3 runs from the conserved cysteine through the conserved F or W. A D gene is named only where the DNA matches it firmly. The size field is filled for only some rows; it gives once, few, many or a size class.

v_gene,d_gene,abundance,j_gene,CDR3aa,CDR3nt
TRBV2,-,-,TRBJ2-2,CASSEIGDPGELFF,TGTGCCAGCAGTGAAATCGGGGACCCAGGGGAGCTGTTTTTT
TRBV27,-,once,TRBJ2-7,CAIPWSGQYF,TGTGCCATTCCTTGGTCGGGGCAGTACTTC
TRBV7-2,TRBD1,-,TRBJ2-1,CASSPWTGTPEAEQFF,TGTGCCAGCAGCCCCTGGACAGGGACCCCTGAGGCTGAGCAGTTCTTC
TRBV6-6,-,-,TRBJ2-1,CASSSIEQFF,TGTGCCAGCAGCAGTATTGAGCAGTTCTTC
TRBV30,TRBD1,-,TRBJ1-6,CAWSPGTGYSPLHF,TGTGCCTGGAGTCCCGGGACAGGCTATTCACCCCTCCACTTT
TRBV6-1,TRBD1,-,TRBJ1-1,CASSASGQGASSTEAFF,TGTGCCAGCAGTGCATCCGGACAGGGGGCATCGAGCACTGAAGCTTTCTTT
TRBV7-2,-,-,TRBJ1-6,CASSFPTGHSPLHF,TGTGCCAGCAGCTTCCCTACGGGACATTCACCCCTCCACTTT
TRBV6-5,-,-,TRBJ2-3,CASSYSHPFTDTQYF,TGTGCCAGCAGTTACTCCCATCCATTCACAGATACGCAGTATTTT
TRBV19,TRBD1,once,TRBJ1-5,CASSIGATGTDYQPQHF,TGTGCCAGTAGTATAGGCGCCACCGGGACAGATTATCAGCCCCAGCATTTT
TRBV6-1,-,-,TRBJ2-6,CASSEPWRFSGANVLTF,TGTGCCAGCAGTGAACCTTGGAGGTTCTCTGGGGCCAACGTCCTGACTTTC
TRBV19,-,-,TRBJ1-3,CASSIGGGGNTIYF,TGTGCCAGTAGTATCGGAGGGGGTGGAAACACCATATATTTT
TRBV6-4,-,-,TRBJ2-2,CASSETDGDTGELFF,TGTGCCAGCAGTGAAACGGACGGGGACACCGGGGAGCTGTTTTTT
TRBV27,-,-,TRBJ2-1,CASSLDRNEQFF,TGTGCCAGCAGTTTAGATAGGAATGAGCAGTTCTTC
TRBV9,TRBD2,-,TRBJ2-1,CASSTGGFNEQFF,TGTGCCAGCAGCACCGGGGGGTTCAATGAGCAGTTCTTC
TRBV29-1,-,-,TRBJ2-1,CSVDGNEQFF,TGCAGCGTTGACGGCAATGAGCAGTTCTTC
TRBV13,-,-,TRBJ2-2,CASRFPTGELFF,TGTGCCAGCAGGTTCCCCACCGGGGAGCTGTTTTTT
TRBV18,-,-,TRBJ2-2,CASSPWAGEAITGELFF,TGTGCCAGCTCACCCTGGGCGGGCGAGGCGATTACCGGGGAGCTGTTTTTT
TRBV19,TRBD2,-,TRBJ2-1,CASEASGPYNEQFF,TGTGCCAGCGAAGCTAGCGGACCCTACAATGAGCAGTTCTTC
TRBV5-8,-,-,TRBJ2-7,CAARDADYEQYF,TGTGCGGCTAGGGACGCTGATTACGAGCAGTACTTC
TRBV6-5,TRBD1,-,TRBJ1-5,CASSYTTGDNQPQHF,TGTGCCAGCAGTTACACGACAGGGGACAATCAGCCCCAGCATTTT
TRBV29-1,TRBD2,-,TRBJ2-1,CSVDSIAGGHEQFF,TGCAGCGTTGATTCGATAGCGGGAGGTCATGAGCAGTTCTTC
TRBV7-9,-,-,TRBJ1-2,CASTESETGVSGYTF,TGTGCCAGCACCGAGTCCGAGACCGGGGTGAGTGGCTACACCTTC
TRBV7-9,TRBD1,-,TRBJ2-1,CASRATGTGYHNEQFF,TGTGCCAGCAGAGCCACCGGGACAGGGTACCACAATGAGCAGTTCTTC
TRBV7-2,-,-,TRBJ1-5,CASSEGDPQPQHF,TGTGCCAGCAGCGAAGGGGACCCCCAGCCCCAGCATTTT
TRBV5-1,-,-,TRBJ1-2,CASSLSSYGYTF,TGCGCCAGCAGCTTGAGTTCCTATGGCTACACCTTC
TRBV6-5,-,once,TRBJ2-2,CASSYSDTSYTGELFF,TGTGCCAGCAGTTACTCGGACACTAGCTACACCGGGGAGCTGTTTTTT
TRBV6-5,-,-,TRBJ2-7,CAISRPGQNYEQYF,TGTGCCATCAGCAGACCGGGACAAAACTACGAGCAGTACTTC
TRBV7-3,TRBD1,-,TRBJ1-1,CASSLDRGNTEAFF,TGTGCCAGCAGCCTCGACAGGGGGAACACTGAAGCTTTCTTT
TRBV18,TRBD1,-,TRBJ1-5,CASSPNEDRGLRRGNQPQHF,TGTGCCAGCTCACCAAATGAGGACAGGGGGCTGAGGAGGGGCAATCAGCCCCAGCATTTT
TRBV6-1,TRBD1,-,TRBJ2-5,CASSEQQGAESRETQYF,TGTGCCAGCAGTGAACAGCAGGGGGCCGAGAGTAGAGAGACCCAGTACTTC
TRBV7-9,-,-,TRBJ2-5,CASSPGGSGPGEETQYF,TGTGCCAGCAGCCCCGGGGGTAGCGGCCCCGGGGAGGAGACCCAGTACTTC
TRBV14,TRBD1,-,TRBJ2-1,CASSHLRTGSYNEQFF,TGTGCCAGCAGCCACCTAAGGACAGGGTCTTACAATGAGCAGTTCTTC
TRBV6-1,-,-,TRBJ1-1,CASRTPPGDTEAFF,TGTGCCAGCAGGACTCCACCGGGGGATACAGAAGCTTTCTTT
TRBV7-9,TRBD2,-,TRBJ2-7,CASSLEAGASYEQYF,TGTGCCAGCAGCTTAGAAGCGGGGGCTTCCTACGAGCAGTACTTC
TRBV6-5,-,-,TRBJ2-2,CASSYSAVTNTGELFF,TGTGCCAGCAGTTACTCCGCGGTAACGAACACCGGGGAGCTGTTTTTT
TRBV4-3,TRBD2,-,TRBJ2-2,CASSQDTGTSGRAGELFF,TGCGCCAGCAGCCAAGACACCGGGACTAGCGGGAGGGCCGGGGAGCTGTTTTTT
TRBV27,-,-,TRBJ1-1,CASSLTVYTEAFF,TGTGCCAGCAGTTTGACGGTTTACACTGAAGCTTTCTTT
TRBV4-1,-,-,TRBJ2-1,CASSQEQGPYNEQFF,TGCGCCAGCAGCCAAGAGCAGGGCCCCTACAATGAGCAGTTCTTC
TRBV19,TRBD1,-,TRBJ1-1,CASSIPSDRSIRNTEAFF,TGTGCCAGTAGTATCCCCTCGGACAGGTCTATTAGGAACACTGAAGCTTTCTTT
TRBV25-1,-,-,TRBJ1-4,CASTGNNEKLFF,TGTGCCAGCACCGGGAATAATGAAAAACTGTTTTTT
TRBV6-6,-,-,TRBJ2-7,CASSYIGLGDEQYF,TGTGCCAGCAGTTACATAGGTCTTGGGGACGAGCAGTACTTC
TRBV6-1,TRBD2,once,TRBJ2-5,CASSEFPGLAYQETQYF,TGTGCCAGCAGTGAATTTCCGGGACTAGCGTACCAAGAGACCCAGTACTTC
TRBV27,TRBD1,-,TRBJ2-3,CASSPGQGSDTQYF,TGTGCCAGCAGCCCGGGACAGGGCTCAGATACGCAGTATTTT
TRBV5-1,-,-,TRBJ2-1,CASSDMNEQFF,TGCGCCAGCAGCGACATGAATGAGCAGTTCTTC
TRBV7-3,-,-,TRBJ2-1,CASSPYRDSLYNEQFF,TGTGCCAGCAGCCCTTACAGGGACTCACTTTACAATGAGCAGTTCTTC
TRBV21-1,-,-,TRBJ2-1,CASSNIWASGSKNEQFF,-
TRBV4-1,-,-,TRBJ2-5,CASSQEAAEETQYF,TGCGCCAGCAGCCAAGAAGCAGCGGAAGAGACCCAGTACTTC
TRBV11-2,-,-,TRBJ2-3,CASSGTLGRGDTQYF,TGTGCCAGCAGTGGGACCCTCGGGCGGGGAGATACGCAGTATTTT
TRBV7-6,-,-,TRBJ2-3,CASSSDRSTDTQYF,TGTGCCAGCAGCTCCGACAGAAGCACAGATACGCAGTATTTT
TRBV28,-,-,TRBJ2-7,CASSLWVGVGSGVTTYEQYF,TGTGCCAGCAGTTTATGGGTTGGTGTCGGGTCGGGGGTGACAACTTACGAGCAGTACTTC
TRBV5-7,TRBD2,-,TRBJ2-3,CASSFILVAGTTDTQYF,TGTGCCAGCAGCTTTATTCTAGTAGCGGGGACCACAGATACGCAGTATTTT